Detailed here is one TCR beta chain. Its binding antigen is unknown. Per-nucleotide qualities are absent, and no much larger clonotype sits a single base away. The germline V gene yields SGHRS for CDR1 and YFSETQ for CDR2. Relative to germline, V is 3 bases shorter and J is 1 base shorter, with 10 bases between their ends. The CDR3 spans 14 residues, from the cysteine through the phenylalanine. CDR3 DNA is the only sequence kept; it has 42 bases, read in frame from the first base. Library preparation employed PCR. Sequenced on an Illumina HiSeq 2500. Molecular barcoding was employed in the preparation of TCR libraries, with unique molecular identifiers being used to normalize TCRbeta repertoire quantification. TCRdb passed the public sequencing reads through fastp at Q25 and MiXCR, retaining productive beta sequences. Rows with one shared CDR3 protein collapse into an entry with the most common genes and DNA. The sample profile shows 420,000 or so distinct CDR3 sequences; about a tenth of them were found once. Of the sample, nearly 5.5% falls within the top ten clones.

These data belong to a study of T-cell reconstitution after alpha-beta-depleted transplantation in children (dated by TCRdb to the mid-2010s). Regarding the study in general: Using TCR repertoire profiling, the study quantitatively followed how T-cell immune reconstitution unfolded in children after TCRalphabeta/CD19-depleted allogeneic hematopoietic cell transplantation.

The sequencing used PBMCs from the stem cell graft donor, collected from the stem cell graft. The sequence joins TRBV5-1 to TRBJ2-5; perhaps TRBD2 is the D gene, with 6 bases matching. This receptor was taken from a human donor who donated a stem cell graft to a child with acute myeloid leukemia. CDR3 reads: CASSSGTPQETQYF. At the DNA level, the sequence is TGCGCCAGCAGCTCCGGGACTCCCCAAGAGACCCAGTACTTC.